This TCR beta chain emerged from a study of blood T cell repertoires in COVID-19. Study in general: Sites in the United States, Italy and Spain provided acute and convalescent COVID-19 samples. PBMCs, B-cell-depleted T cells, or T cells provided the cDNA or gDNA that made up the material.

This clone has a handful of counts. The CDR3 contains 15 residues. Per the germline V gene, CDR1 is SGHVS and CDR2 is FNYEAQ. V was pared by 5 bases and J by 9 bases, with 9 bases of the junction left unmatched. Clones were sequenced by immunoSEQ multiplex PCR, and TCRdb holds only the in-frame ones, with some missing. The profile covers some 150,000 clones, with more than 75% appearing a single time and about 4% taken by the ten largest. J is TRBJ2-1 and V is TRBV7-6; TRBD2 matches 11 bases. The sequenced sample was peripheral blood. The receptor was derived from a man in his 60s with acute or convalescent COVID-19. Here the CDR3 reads CASSPIAGGPGEQFF. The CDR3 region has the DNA TGTGCCAGCAGCCCAATAGCGGGAGGGCCTGGTGAGCAGTTCTTC.